Below, 23 T cell receptor beta chains from the same sample are listed, as sequenced in a study of CD8 T cells in ankylosing spondylitis. General observations from the study: One TCR beta motif, made up of several highly homologous variants, appeared characteristic of ankylosing spondylitis blood.

These TCRs are of unknown antigen specificity. TCRdb re-derived calls from the 5' RACE reads in MiXCR, one entry per CDR3 protein. The sample lists about 220,000 distinct CDR3 sequences, 6% to 8% occurring once. Sequences were obtained from blood, either unsorted or a sorted T cell fraction (not recorded which). The receptors were sampled from a male donor with ankylosing spondylitis.

In its sample, this clonotype was seen many times. This chain uses TRBV11-2 with TRBJ2-1; D gene unclear. The CDR3 is 15 residues long. CDR1 and CDR2 from the germline V gene are SGHAT and FQNNGV. Trimming removed 0 bases from V and 4 bases from J, with 10 bases in between. As DNA, the CDR3 is TGTGCCAGCAGCTTAGATCCCCGCAGATACAATGAGCAGTTCTTC. Its translation is CASSLDPRRYNEQFF.

This chain uses TRBV20-1 with TRBJ2-1; D is ambiguous. Germline CDR1 is DFQATT and CDR2 is SNEGSKA (reference sequence). This CDR3 contains 15 residues. V was pared by 0 bases and J by 2 bases, with 11 bases between. The CDR3 reads CSARDPVATYNEQFF. The CDR3 coding sequence is TGCAGTGCTAGAGATCCGGTAGCAACCTACAATGAGCAGTTCTTC.

This clonotype has ten or more counts. CDR3 sequence: CASSFRLDTAYEQYF. The CDR3 nucleotides are TGTGCCAGCAGCTTCCGACTAGATACCGCCTACGAGCAGTACTTC. The rearrangement joins TRBV5-6 to TRBJ2-7, with a weak D call TRBD2 (6 bases). The ends were cut back, 2 bases at V and 2 bases at J, with 14 bases in the middle. This CDR3 is 15 amino acids long. CDR1 is SGHDT and CDR2 is YYEEEE in the germline V gene.

The rearrangement uses TRBV11-2 and TRBJ1-5; the match to TRBD1 covers 7 bases. The CDR3 is 15 residues long. V lost 5 bases, J lost 4 bases, and 8 bases stayed unmatched. Germline V gene data show CDR1 as SGHAT and CDR2 as FQNNGV. This chain's CDR3 is CASSPTGTDNQPQHF. CDR3 bases: TGTGCCAGCAGCCCCACCGGGACAGATAATCAGCCCCAGCATTTT.

The chain couples TRBV19 to TRBJ2-7; TRBD2 matches at 7 bases. The germline V gene has CDR1 LNHDA and CDR2 SQIVND (reference sequence). V lost 2 bases and J lost 4; bases outside the gene matches: 5. The CDR3 is 14 residues long. CDR3 DNA sequence: TGTGCCAGTAGTATAAAGGGACTACTATACGAGCAGTACTTC. This encodes CASSIKGLLYEQYF.

This clonotype came up many times. The gene calls are TRBV4-2 and TRBJ2-5; no clear D. Germline CDR1 is LGHNA and CDR2 is YNFKEQ. The CDR3 is 14 amino acids. V lost 1 base and J 5 bases, leaving 11 bases between the germline ends. In nucleotides, the CDR3 is TGTGCCAGCAGCCAAGGGTACCCCGCCGAGACCCAGTACTTC. Protein: CASSQGYPAETQYF.

In this sample, this clonotype turned up a few times. The V call is TRBV6-2 or TRBV6-3, the J call TRBJ2-1, with TRBD2 as a possible D gene (6 bases). Germline values: CDR1 MNHEY, CDR2 SVGEGT. The CDR3 has 15 amino acids. Trimming shortened V by 5 bases and J by 8 bases, and 19 bases separated the two germline ends. CDR3 coding DNA: TGTGCCAGCAGTCTGACCGGGACTCAGGGCGATGAGCAGTTCTTC. It translates to CASSLTGTQGDEQFF.

This clonotype came up many times. The chain combines TRBV27 with TRBJ1-1; 7 bases match TRBD1. Trimming cost V 3 bases and J 3 bases; bases outside gene matches: 4. The CDR3 has 14 residues. The germline gives CDR1 MNHEY, CDR2 SMNVEV (reference sequence). The CDR3 coding sequence is TGTGCCAGCAGTTTTACAGGGGTATACACTGAAGCTTTCTTT. It encodes CASSFTGVYTEAFF.

This clonotype was recorded a few times. The chain carries TRBV10-1 and TRBJ1-4, with D unresolved. V was trimmed by 0 bases and J by 4 bases, leaving 12 bases between them. The germline gives CDR1 WNHNN, CDR2 SYGVQD (reference sequence). This CDR3 spans 16 amino acids. Here the CDR3 DNA reads TGCGCCAGCAGTGAGTCTAACGGCAGCCTTAATGAAAAACTGTTTTTT. This translates into CASSESNGSLNEKLFF.

This clonotype was recorded many times. The chain has TRBV5-6 and TRBJ2-1; D is unresolved. The CDR3 contains 12 residues. The ends were cut back, 4 bases at V and 8 bases at J, with 10 bases in the middle. Germline values: CDR1 SGHDT, CDR2 YYEEEE. The CDR3 DNA follows: TGTGCCAGCAGCGTGCTCCCCTATGAGCAGTTCTTC. This gives the protein CASSVLPYEQFF.

About this clonotype: With a much larger clone just one base away, this may be a read error. J is TRBJ2-7 and V is TRBV7-2; 9 nucleotides agree with TRBD1. CDR1 is SGHTA and CDR2 is FQGNSA in the germline V gene. CDR3 length: 14 residues. V lost 5 bases, J lost 3 bases, and 5 bases stayed unmatched. As DNA, the CDR3 is TGTGCCAGCAGCCCCGGGACAGGGATCTACGAGCAGTACTTC. Its protein is CASSPGTGIYEQYF. Full variable domain (missing parts from reference TRBV7-2 and TRBJ2-7): GAGVSQSPSNKVTEKGKDVELRCDPISGHTALYWYRQSLGQGLEFLIYFQGNSAPDKSGLPSDRFSAERTGGSVSTLTIQRTQQEDSAVYLCASSPGTGIYEQYFGPGTRLTVT.

This clonotype was detected many times. The CDR3 sequence is CASSLTTGKNTEAFF. The CDR3 DNA reads as TGCGCCAGCAGCTTAACGACAGGGAAGAACACTGAAGCTTTCTTT. The rearrangement joins TRBV5-1 to TRBJ1-1, with 7 bases identical to TRBD1. CDR3 length: 15 amino acids. Looked up from germline, CDR1 is SGHRS and CDR2 is YFSETQ. V was pared by 2 bases and J by 1 base, with 5 bases of the junction left unmatched.

This clonotype was seen ten or more times. This sequence joins TRBV7-8 and TRBJ2-7; 10 nucleotides agree with TRBD2. The V gene's germline CDR1 is SGHVS and CDR2 FQNEAQ. Trimming removed 4 bases from V and 5 bases from J; junction bases left unmatched: 8. CDR3 length: 15 residues. CDR3 amino acids: CASSSLGTSVHEQYF. CDR3 coding DNA: TGTGCCAGCAGCTCCTTGGGGACTAGCGTCCACGAGCAGTACTTC.

This rearrangement joins TRBV6-1 to TRBJ2-1; D is uncertain. Germline-derived CDR1 and CDR2 are MNHNS and SASEGT. The ends were cut back, 3 bases at V and 4 bases at J, with 13 bases in the middle. The CDR3 is 15 amino acids. Here the CDR3 reads CASSDKRPQYNEQFF. As DNA, the CDR3 is TGTGCCAGCAGTGACAAGCGTCCCCAATACAATGAGCAGTTCTTC.

This clonotype was seen ten or more times. The chain uses TRBV7-2 and TRBJ2-7; TRBD2 aligns across 11 bases. CDR3 length: 15 residues. The junction had 7 bases not matched to a gene; V was cut back by 3 bases and J by 6 bases. Germline lookup yields CDR1 SGHTA and CDR2 FQGNSA. CDR3 in DNA: TGTGCCAGCAGCTTCACTAGCGGGAGAGCGAGCGAGCAGTACTTC. This codes for CASSFTSGRASEQYF.

This clonotype was observed at least ten times. The chain has TRBV7-9 and TRBJ2-1; D is possibly TRBD2 (5 bases). Trimming took 0 bases from V and 8 from J, leaving 8 bases between them. The CDR3 is 13 amino acids. Germline values: CDR1 SEHNR, CDR2 FQNEAQ (reference sequence). CDR3 nucleotides: TGTGCCAGCAGCTTAGCGCTGAGGGATGAGCAGTTCTTC. Protein product: CASSLALRDEQFF.

This clonotype was observed many times. The chain recombines TRBV25-1 with TRBJ2-1; D is perhaps TRBD1 (6 bases). Germline values: CDR1 MGHDK, CDR2 SYGVNS. Trimming took 4 bases from V and 9 from J, leaving 13 bases between them. This CDR3 is 13 amino acids long. The CDR3 coding sequence is TGTGCCAGCAGTGCCCCAGGGGTAGCTGAGCAGTTCTTC. It yields the protein CASSAPGVAEQFF.

This chain connects TRBV30 to TRBJ2-7; no definite D call. CDR1 is GTSNPN and CDR2 is SVGIG in the germline V gene (reference sequence). CDR3 size: 13 residues. V was trimmed by 0 bases and J by 2 bases, leaving 8 bases between them. The CDR3 region has the DNA TGTGCCTGGAGTGTAAGTGGAGCCTACGAGCAGTACTTC. Amino acid sequence: CAWSVSGAYEQYF. Variable domain in full (rest from reference TRBV30 and TRBJ2-7): SQTIHQWPATLVQPVGSPLSLECTVEGTSNPNLYWYRQAAGRGLQLLFYSVGIGQISSEVPQNLSASRPQDRQFILSSKKLLLSDSGFYLCAWSVSGAYEQYFGPGTRLTVT.

This clonotype appeared many times. The chain carries TRBV9 and TRBJ1-2; TRBD1 aligns across 8 bases. Unmatched junction bases numbered 8, after V lost 0 bases and J lost 4 bases. CDR1 is SGDLS, CDR2 YYNGEE, per germline. The CDR3 runs 16 residues. CDR3 nucleotides: TGTGCCAGCAGCGTAGAGGGACAGGCCCTCGTCTATGGCTACACCTTC. This gives the protein CASSVEGQALVYGYTF. The full variable domain, in which reference TRBV9 and TRBJ1-2 provide the parts outside the CDR3, is DSGVTQTPKHLITATGQRVTLRCSPRSGDLSVYWYQQSLDQGLQFLIQYYNGEERAKGNILERFSAQQFPDLHSELNLSSLELGDSALYFCASSVEGQALVYGYTFGSGTRLTVV.

This clonotype was picked up many times. The chain has TRBV15 and TRBJ1-2; the D gene is possibly TRBD1 (6 bases). This CDR3 is 16 amino acids long. V dropped 4 bases and J dropped 1 base, with 16 bases sitting between them. The germline V gene encodes CDR1 LNHNV and CDR2 YYDKDF (reference sequence). CDR3 sequence: CATSTSTGANNYGYTF. CDR3 sequence (DNA): TGTGCCACCAGCACTTCGACAGGAGCCAATAACTATGGCTACACCTTC.

This clonotype was counted ten times or more. This chain uses TRBV27 with TRBJ1-5; D is uncertain. The CDR3 extends over 15 amino acids. The germline V gene has CDR1 MNHEY and CDR2 SMNVEV (reference sequence). The V gene lost 2 bases and the J gene lost 6 bases, with 14 bases spanning the gap. CDR3 region: CASSLAGHAGQPQHF. The CDR3, as DNA: TGTGCCAGCAGTTTAGCCGGCCACGCGGGTCAGCCCCAGCATTTT.

At least ten counts were recorded for this clonotype. This chain uses TRBV5-5 with TRBJ2-1; D remains unclear. V was shortened by 4 bases and J by 5 bases, with 13 bases between the two germline ends. This CDR3 has 14 residues. The germline CDR1 and CDR2 sequences are SGHKS and YYEKEE (reference sequence). In DNA form, the CDR3 reads TGTGCCAGCAGCCTGACACCTTCACACAATGAGCAGTTCTTC. Residues: CASSLTPSHNEQFF.

For this clonotype: The junction departs from the called germline gene at one end, perhaps through a read error. The rearrangement joins TRBV7-7 to TRBJ2-7; 8 bases match TRBD2. The CDR3 spans 15 residues. Germline V lookup: CDR1 SSHAT, CDR2 FNYEAQ (reference sequence). CDR3 residues: CASSAGRGGNYEQYF. The CDR3 nucleotides are TGTGCTAGCAGCGCAGGACGGGGGGGGAACTACGAGCAGTACTTC.